A single sample is the source of the 26 T cell receptor beta chains below, sequenced in a study of tissue T cells after allogeneic stem cell transplantation. Produced via immunoSEQ multiplex PCR; TCRdb's table is partial and in-frame only. The sample contains 1,200 to 1,500 clones, more than 70% of which appear only once. The sequences come from stomach tissue, collected at autopsy. The receptors stem from a male patient between 40 and 69 years old with steroid-refractory graft-versus-host disease after an allogeneic stem cell transplant. Some T cells may originate from the graft donor.

The chain carries TRBV2 and TRBJ2-1, with 8 bases aligning to TRBD1. This CDR3 region has 13 residues. After removal of 4 bases from V and 9 bases from J, the junction contained 5 bases not matched to a gene. Per the germline V gene, CDR1 is SNHLY and CDR2 is FYNNEI. In DNA form, the CDR3 reads TGTGCCAGCAGTGGGGGGACAGGCACTGAGCAGTTCTTC. This translates into CASSGGTGTEQFF. Combining the CDR3 with reference TRBV2 and TRBJ2-1 gives the whole variable domain EPEVTQTPSHQVTQMGQEVILRCVPISNHLYFYWYRQILGQKVEFLVSFYNNEISEKSEIFDDQFSVERPDGSNFTLKIRSTKLEDSAMYFCASSGGTGTEQFFGPGTRLTVL.

This chain joins TRBV11-2 and TRBJ2-1; D call uncertain. Per germline, CDR1 SGHAT and CDR2 FQNNGV. Trimming pared 4 bases from V and 5 bases from J, leaving 12 bases between. This CDR3 has 14 amino acids. The CDR3 DNA reads TGTGCCAGCAGCTCCCAAACCTTAAACAATGAGCAGTTCTTC. This sequence encodes CASSSQTLNNEQFF.

This rearrangement joins TRBV4-3 to TRBJ2-6; D remains unclear. Trimming took 1 base from V and 3 from J, leaving 7 bases between them. This CDR3 spans 15 amino acids. Germline lookup yields CDR1 LGHNA and CDR2 YSLEER. The CDR3 nucleotides read TGCGCCAGCAGCCAAGCCGGCGGTGGGGCCAACGTCCTGACTTTC. Translated, it gives CASSQAGGGANVLTF.

In this sample, this clone turned up a few times. The rearrangement links TRBV27 to TRBJ2-5, with D perhaps assigned TRBD1 or TRBD2 (5 bases each). From germline, CDR1 is MNHEY and CDR2 SMNVEV (reference sequence). V lost 4 bases to trimming and J lost 0 bases, with 12 bases between them. The CDR3 contains 15 residues. CDR3 in DNA: TGTGCCAGCAGTTCCCCGGGGACGGACCAAGAGACCCAGTACTTC. Translating it yields CASSSPGTDQETQYF.

This chain connects TRBV21-1 to TRBJ1-5; the D call TRBD1 from the table was never checked on the DNA. TRBV21-1 is assigned pseudogene status. There are 16 residues in the CDR3. The CDR3, as DNA: TGTGCCAGCAGCAAAAGGGGGACAGGGGGCAATCAGCCCCAGCATTTT. It yields the protein CASSKRGTGGNQPQHF.

The rearrangement uses TRBV12-3 or TRBV12-4 and TRBJ1-5; D uncertain. Between the trimmed V and J ends, which lost 6 bases and 11 bases, there was a span of 14 bases. The CDR3 totals 12 residues. CDR3 region: CASRGTYGAQHF. The CDR3 coding sequence is TGTGCCAGCAGGGGAACCTATGGGGCCCAGCATTTT.

The J gene is TRBJ2-1, the V gene TRBV6-5; 7 bases line up with TRBD1. V trimming: 6 bases; J trimming: 9 bases; junction bases outside the gene matches: 14. The CDR3 is 15 residues long. The germline CDR1 and CDR2 sequences are MNHEY and SVGAGI. CDR3 nucleotides: TGTGCCAGCAGCCCGCAAATGTACAGGGGAACTGAGCAGTTCTTC. Translation: CASSPQMYRGTEQFF.

The rearrangement links TRBV6-5 to TRBJ2-3; D tentatively reads TRBD1 or TRBD2 (5 bases each). This CDR3 region has 12 residues. Trimming took 10 bases from V and 2 from J, leaving 10 bases between them. Per germline, CDR1 MNHEY and CDR2 SVGAGI. This chain's CDR3 is CATAGTTDTQYF. CDR3 sequence (DNA): TGTGCCACCGCCGGGACCACAGATACGCAGTATTTT.

The rearrangement uses TRBV29-1 and TRBJ1-1, with D maybe TRBD1 (5 bases). Trimming shortened V by 7 bases and J by 1 base, and 10 bases separated the two germline ends. The germline gives CDR1 SQVTM, CDR2 ANQGSEA. The CDR3 covers 12 residues. DNA for the CDR3: TGCAGCGGTGGAGGGACGAACACTGAAGCTTTCTTT. Its translation is CSGGGTNTEAFF.

This clone showed up just a few times. The chain uses TRBV7-2 and TRBJ2-1; 10 nucleotides align to TRBD2. This CDR3 region has 15 residues. Trimming removed 6 bases from V and 9 bases from J; junction bases left unmatched: 11. The germline V gene has CDR1 SGHTA and CDR2 FQGNSA. CDR3 in DNA: TGTGCCAGCAGTTGGACTAGCGGACGGGCCGGTGAGCAGTTCTTC. Its translation: CASSWTSGRAGEQFF. The complete variable domain, with remaining parts taken from reference TRBV7-2 and TRBJ2-1, reads GAGVSQSPSNKVTEKGKDVELRCDPISGHTALYWYRQSLGQGLEFLIYFQGNSAPDKSGLPSDRFSAERTGGSVSTLTIQRTQQEDSAVYLCASSWTSGRAGEQFFGPGTRLTVL.

The chain employs TRBV7-2 and TRBJ2-3; D not certain. With 5 bases removed from V and 2 bases from J, the gap between germline ends came to 11 bases. CDR3 length: 14 residues. The germline CDR1 and CDR2 sequences are SGHTA and FQGNSA. The CDR3, as DNA: TGTGCCAGCAGCCCCCGCCTCGTCACAGATACGCAGTATTTT. This sequence encodes CASSPRLVTDTQYF.

This chain joins TRBV14 and TRBJ2-1; tentative D call: TRBD2 (5 bases). V shed 1 base and J shed 8 bases, with 6 bases lying between them. CDR1 is SGHDN, CDR2 FVKESK, per germline. This CDR3 contains 12 residues. CDR3 region: CASSQVGDEQFF. In nucleotides, the CDR3 is TGTGCCAGCAGCCAAGTCGGGGATGAGCAGTTCTTC.

This clone was picked up one time. The rearrangement uses TRBV12-5 and TRBJ1-5, with D unresolved. V was shortened by 2 bases and J by 0 bases, with 17 bases between the two germline ends. Per the germline V gene, CDR1 is LGHNT and CDR2 is FRNRAP. The CDR3 spans 18 residues. CDR3 in DNA: TGTGCTAGTGGTTTGCTTCAGGCCCTGGGATATAGCAATCAGCCCCAGCATTTT. Amino acids: CASGLLQALGYSNQPQHF.

The genes are TRBV5-1 and TRBJ2-7; D is ambiguous. Germline CDR1 SGHRS, CDR2 YFSETQ. Trimming took off 0 bases at V and 1 base at J, with 8 bases between the two ends. The CDR3 extends over 14 amino acids. The CDR3 loop is CASSLAGQSYEQYF. The DNA of the CDR3 is TGCGCCAGCAGCTTGGCCGGGCAGTCCTACGAGCAGTACTTC.

The gene calls are TRBV10-2 and TRBJ1-5; D is ambiguous. Per the germline V gene, CDR1 is WSHSY and CDR2 is SAAADI. V was pared by 5 bases and J by 4 bases, with 15 bases between. The CDR3 length is 15 residues. The CDR3 DNA reads as TGCGCCAGCAGTTTACCGGGCCCCAAGAATCAGCCCCAGCATTTT. As protein: CASSLPGPKNQPQHF.

The chain links TRBV6-5 to TRBJ2-3; D may be TRBD1 (5 bases). Germline CDR1 reads MNHEY; CDR2 reads SVGAGI. The CDR3 is 15 amino acids. V was clipped by 6 bases and J by 0 bases, with 13 bases between them. The CDR3 region has the DNA TGTGCCAGCAGACGGCTACAGGCGAGCACAGATACGCAGTATTTT. As protein: CASRRLQASTDTQYF.

The rearrangement links TRBV7-2 to TRBJ2-1; D perhaps matches TRBD2 (5 bases). Germline CDR1 reads SGHTA; CDR2 reads FQGNSA. With 2 bases removed from V and 0 bases from J, the gap between germline ends came to 8 bases. The CDR3 totals 15 residues. The chain's CDR3 is CASSLLANSYNEQFF. In DNA form, the CDR3 reads TGTGCCAGCAGCTTACTAGCTAACTCCTACAATGAGCAGTTCTTC. Combining the CDR3 with reference TRBV7-2 and TRBJ2-1 gives the whole variable domain GAGVSQSPSNKVTEKGKDVELRCDPISGHTALYWYRQSLGQGLEFLIYFQGNSAPDKSGLPSDRFSAERTGGSVSTLTIQRTQQEDSAVYLCASSLLANSYNEQFFGPGTRLTVL.

The chain combines TRBV19 with TRBJ2-2; unclear D gene. The CDR3 sequence is 12 residues long. With 5 bases removed from V and 6 bases from J, the gap between germline ends came to 7 bases. The germline V gene has CDR1 LNHDA and CDR2 SQIVND (reference sequence). The CDR3 here is CASSQQAGELFF. CDR3 in DNA: TGTGCCAGTAGTCAGCAGGCCGGGGAGCTGTTTTTT.

Note on this clone: At one end the junction does not follow the germline gene, possibly because of a read error. CDR3 coding DNA: TGTGCTAGCAGCTTCGGCAGGGGCGGGAAGAACGAGCAGTACTTC. Its protein is CASSFGRGGKNEQYF. The chain recombines TRBV7-7 with TRBJ2-7; D possibly matches TRBD1 or TRBD2 (6 bases each). The germline CDR1 and CDR2 sequences are SSHAT and FNYEAQ (reference sequence). The length of the CDR3 is 15 residues.

This chain uses TRBV12-3 or TRBV12-4 with TRBJ2-7; possible D gene TRBD2, 5 bases. Trimming pared 7 bases from V and 2 bases from J, leaving 12 bases between. The CDR3 is 13 residues long. In DNA, the CDR3 is TGTGCCAGCACGCAGACCGGGGCCTACGAGCAGTACTTC. This gives the protein CASTQTGAYEQYF.

This clone was detected a few times. The rearrangement uses TRBV9 and TRBJ1-4; TRBD1 is a possible D gene (6 bases). The CDR3 is 15 residues long. From germline, CDR1 is SGDLS and CDR2 YYNGEE. Trimming left V 3 bases short and J 5 bases short, with 14 bases between. CDR3 loop: CASSAAGQGNEKLFF. In DNA, the CDR3 is TGTGCCAGCAGCGCCGCTGGCCAGGGGAATGAAAAACTGTTTTTT.

This chain connects TRBV3-1 (or the pseudogene TRBV3-2) to TRBJ2-1; D might be TRBD2 (5 bases). V was pared by 2 bases and J by 9 bases, with 11 bases between. This CDR3 contains 13 residues. Germline V gene lookup returns CDR1 LGHDT and CDR2 YNNKEL (reference sequence). CDR3 loop: CASSQQLDSEQFF. In DNA, the CDR3 is TGTGCCAGCAGCCAACAACTAGATTCTGAGCAGTTCTTC.

This clone was observed a few times. The chain employs TRBV10-1 and TRBJ1-1; weak D call: TRBD1 (5 bases). The germline CDR1 and CDR2 sequences are WNHNN and SYGVQD (reference sequence). CDR3 length: 13 amino acids. V was trimmed by 5 bases and J by 1 base, leaving 8 bases between them. The CDR3 loop reads CASSFTGNTEAFF. For the CDR3, the DNA is TGCGCCAGCAGTTTCACAGGGAACACTGAAGCTTTCTTT.

The chain uses TRBV10-3 and TRBJ2-2; the match to TRBD1 covers 9 bases. Losses at the gene ends were 4 bases for V and 3 bases for J; bases not matched to a gene: 3. Germline loops: CDR1 ENHRY, CDR2 SYGVKD. This CDR3 contains 15 residues. Written as DNA, the CDR3 is TGTGCCATCAGTGTGGACAGGGGCGACACCGGGGAGCTGTTTTTT. This encodes CAISVDRGDTGELFF.

The chain combines TRBV25-1 with TRBJ2-7; possibly TRBD1 or TRBD2 for D (5 bases each). The CDR3 sequence is 14 residues long. V was shortened by 2 bases and J by 0 bases, with 8 bases between the two germline ends. Germline CDR1 reads MGHDK; CDR2 reads SYGVNS. The CDR3, as DNA: TGTGCCAGCAGTGAAAGGGACGTCTCCTACGAGCAGTACTTC. Its translation is CASSERDVSYEQYF.

This chain uses TRBV5-1 with TRBJ1-1, with D perhaps matching TRBD1 (6 bases). Trimming pared 2 bases from V and 5 bases from J, leaving 16 bases between. Germline CDR1 and CDR2: SGHRS and YFSETQ. This CDR3 region has 15 residues. The CDR3 coding sequence is TGCGCCAGCAGCTTTACAGGGACGGGGGGAACTGAAGCTTTCTTT. Translated: CASSFTGTGGTEAFF. Drawing the rest from reference TRBV5-1 and TRBJ1-1, the complete variable domain is KAGVTQTPRYLIKTRGQQVTLSCSPISGHRSVSWYQQTPGQGLQFLFEYFSETQRNKGNFPGRFSGRQFSNSRSEMNVSTLELGDSALYLCASSFTGTGGTEAFFGQGTRLTVV.